This T cell receptor (beta chain) was obtained from a study of spatial heterogeneity in lung cancer. Time point given: blood at routine non-recurrence follow-up after resection. TCRdb re-derived calls from the 5' RACE reads in MiXCR, one entry per CDR3 protein. There are more than 75,000 distinct CDR3 sequences in the sample; just under 20% occur only once, and 21% lies in the top ten. Deletions cut 3 bases from V and 8 bases from J, with 19 bases between. CDR1 and CDR2 (germline): DFQATT, SNEGSKA (reference sequence). This CDR3 spans 15 amino acids. This rearrangement joins TRBV20-1 to TRBJ2-2, with a weak D call TRBD2 (5 bases). This clonotype was obtained from a male donor with early-stage non-small cell lung cancer. Sequencing used PBMCs, obtained at follow-up. CDR3 sequence: CSASGGFIGDGELFF. The CDR3 nucleotides read TGCAGTGCTAGTGGCGGGTTTATTGGTGATGGGGAGCTGTTTTTT.